Presented here are 4 T cell receptor beta chains from one specimen sequenced in a study of shared clonotypes between healthy human individuals. The protocol was immunoSEQ multiplex PCR, while the TCRdb copy is restricted to in-frame clones and leaves out a portion. This table holds about 2.4 million clones, approximately 94% found once. Specimen: naive CD4+ T cells from PBMCs. Subset described: CD45RA+ positively selected. The receptors shown here come from a man younger than 35 in good health. Some clones in this sample may be carry-over from other donors' samples.

In DNA form, the CDR3 reads TGCAGCGTTGGTGCCAGGGGCCGTAACTACGAGCAGTACTTC. It is translated as CSVGARGRNYEQYF. The rearrangement joins TRBV29-1 to TRBJ2-7, with a possible D match to TRBD1 (6 bases). V was cut by 4 bases and J by 3 bases, with 16 bases left in between. Germline V CDR1 and CDR2: SQVTM, ANQGSEA. This CDR3 spans 14 amino acids.

This chain joins TRBV6-1 and TRBJ2-7; possibly TRBD2 for D (6 bases). Deletions cut 4 bases from V and 0 bases from J, with 13 bases between. CDR1 and CDR2 (germline): MNHNS, SASEGT. CDR3 size: 15 residues. CDR3 sequence (DNA): TGTGCCAGCAGTGTTCGGGGGAGTATCTCCTACGAGCAGTACTTC. Translating gives CASSVRGSISYEQYF.

The chain couples TRBV5-1 to TRBJ2-3, with 7 positions matching TRBD1. Germline values: CDR1 SGHRS, CDR2 YFSETQ. This CDR3 is 17 amino acids long. V lost 5 bases to trimming and J lost 0 bases; unmatched junction nucleotides: 12. The chain's CDR3 is CASRRTGTDSSTDTQYF. CDR3 in DNA: TGCGCCAGCAGAAGAACCGGGACAGATTCTAGCACAGATACGCAGTATTTT.

A remark on this clone: Other DNA sequences in the sample encode the same CDR3. The rearrangement uses TRBV28 and TRBJ1-5; 8 bases agree with TRBD1. CDR3 size: 16 residues. J lost 2 bases, V lost 6 bases, and 9 bases had no gene match. Germline loops: CDR1 MDHEN, CDR2 SYDVKM. CDR3 in amino acids: CASSNRQGAGNQPQHF. CDR3 coding DNA: TGTGCCAGCAGCAACCGGCAGGGGGCCGGCAATCAGCCCCAGCATTTT.